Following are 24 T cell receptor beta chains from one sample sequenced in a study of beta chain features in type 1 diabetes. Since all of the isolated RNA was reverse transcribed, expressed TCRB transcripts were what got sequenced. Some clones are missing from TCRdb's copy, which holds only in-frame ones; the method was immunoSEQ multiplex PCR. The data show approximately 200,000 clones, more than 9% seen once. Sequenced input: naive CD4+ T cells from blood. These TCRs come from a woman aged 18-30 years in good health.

In nucleotides, the CDR3 is TGTGCCATCTCCGGGGAGAGCAATCAGCCCCAGCATTTT. Its translation is CAISGESNQPQHF. V and J are TRBV10-3 and TRBJ1-5; D is undetermined. CDR1 and CDR2 from the germline V gene are ENHRY and SYGVKD. V shed 8 bases and J shed 1 base, with 9 bases lying between them. The CDR3 sequence is 13 residues long.

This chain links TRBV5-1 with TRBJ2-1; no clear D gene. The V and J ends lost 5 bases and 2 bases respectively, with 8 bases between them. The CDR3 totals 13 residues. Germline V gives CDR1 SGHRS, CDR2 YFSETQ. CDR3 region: CASRIVTYNEQFF. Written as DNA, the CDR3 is TGCGCCAGCAGGATAGTAACCTACAATGAGCAGTTCTTC.

CDR3 loop: CASTPQGGTYNEQFF. In DNA, the CDR3 is TGTGCCAGCACCCCCCAGGGGGGAACTTACAATGAGCAGTTCTTC. The chain links TRBV2 to TRBJ2-1; a weak D match, TRBD1 (7 bases). This CDR3 contains 15 residues. V was cut by 7 bases and J by 4 bases, with 17 bases left in between. Germline V gene data show CDR1 as SNHLY and CDR2 as FYNNEI. The full variable domain, with the rest looked up from reference TRBV2 and TRBJ2-1, is EPEVTQTPSHQVTQMGQEVILRCVPISNHLYFYWYRQILGQKVEFLVSFYNNEISEKSEIFDDQFSVERPDGSNFTLKIRSTKLEDSAMYFCASTPQGGTYNEQFFGPGTRLTVL.

In DNA form, the CDR3 reads TGTGCCAGCAGCCGAACTAGCGGGGGGCAAGAGACCCAGTACTTC. It is translated as CASSRTSGGQETQYF. The chain has TRBV5-4 and TRBJ2-5, with TRBD2 matching 12 bases. This CDR3 has 15 amino acids. The ends lost 4 bases at V and 2 bases at J; junction bases unmatched: 3. Germline assignment: CDR1 SGHNT and CDR2 YYREEE (reference sequence).

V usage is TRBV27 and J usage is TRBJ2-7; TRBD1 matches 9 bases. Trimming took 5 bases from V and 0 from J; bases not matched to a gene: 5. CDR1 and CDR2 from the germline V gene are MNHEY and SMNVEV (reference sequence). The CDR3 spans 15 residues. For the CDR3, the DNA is TGTGCCAGCAGTGTCCGGGACAGGGCCTCCTACGAGCAGTACTTC. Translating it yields CASSVRDRASYEQYF.

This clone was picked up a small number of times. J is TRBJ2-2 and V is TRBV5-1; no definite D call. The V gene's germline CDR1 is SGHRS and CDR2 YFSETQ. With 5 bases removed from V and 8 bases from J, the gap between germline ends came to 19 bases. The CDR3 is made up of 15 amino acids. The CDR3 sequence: CASRSGGPSGGELFF. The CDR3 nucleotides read TGCGCCAGCAGGTCCGGTGGGCCCAGTGGTGGGGAGCTGTTTTTT.

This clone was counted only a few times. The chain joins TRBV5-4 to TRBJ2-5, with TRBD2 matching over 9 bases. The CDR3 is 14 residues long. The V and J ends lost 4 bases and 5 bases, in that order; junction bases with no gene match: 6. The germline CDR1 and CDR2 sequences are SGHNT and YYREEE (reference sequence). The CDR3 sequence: CASSLGLAGETQYF. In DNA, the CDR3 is TGTGCCAGCAGCCTGGGACTAGCTGGCGAGACCCAGTACTTC.

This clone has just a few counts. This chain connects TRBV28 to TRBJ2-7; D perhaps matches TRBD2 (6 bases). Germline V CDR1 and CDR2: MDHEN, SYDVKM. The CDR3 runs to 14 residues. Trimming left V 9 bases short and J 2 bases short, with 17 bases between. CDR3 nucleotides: TGTGCCAGTCACGGGACTGTAGCCCCCTACGAGCAGTACTTC. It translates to CASHGTVAPYEQYF.

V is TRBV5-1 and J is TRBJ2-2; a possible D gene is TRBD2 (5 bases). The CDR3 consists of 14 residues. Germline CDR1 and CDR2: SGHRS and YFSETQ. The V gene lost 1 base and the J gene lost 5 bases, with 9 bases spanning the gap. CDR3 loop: CASSLSSSTGELFF. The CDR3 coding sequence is TGCGCCAGCAGCTTGTCTAGCAGTACCGGGGAGCTGTTTTTT.

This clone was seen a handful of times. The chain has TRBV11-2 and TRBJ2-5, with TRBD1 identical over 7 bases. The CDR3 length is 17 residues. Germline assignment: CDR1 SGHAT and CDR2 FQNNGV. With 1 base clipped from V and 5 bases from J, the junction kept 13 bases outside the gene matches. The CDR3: CASSLVSVGQPWETQYF. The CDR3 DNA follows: TGTGCCAGCAGCTTAGTATCTGTGGGACAGCCGTGGGAGACCCAGTACTTC.

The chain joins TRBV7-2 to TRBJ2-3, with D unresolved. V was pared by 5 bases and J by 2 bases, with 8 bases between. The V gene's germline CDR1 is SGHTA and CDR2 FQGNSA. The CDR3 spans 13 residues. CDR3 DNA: TGTGCCAGCAGCCCTAAAGTCACAGATACGCAGTATTTT. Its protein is CASSPKVTDTQYF.

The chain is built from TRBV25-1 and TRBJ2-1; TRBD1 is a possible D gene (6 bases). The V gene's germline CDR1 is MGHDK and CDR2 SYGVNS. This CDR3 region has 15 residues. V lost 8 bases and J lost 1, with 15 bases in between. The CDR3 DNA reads TGTGCCAGCGGAAATTTACAGGGATCCTACAATGAGCAGTTCTTC. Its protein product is CASGNLQGSYNEQFF.

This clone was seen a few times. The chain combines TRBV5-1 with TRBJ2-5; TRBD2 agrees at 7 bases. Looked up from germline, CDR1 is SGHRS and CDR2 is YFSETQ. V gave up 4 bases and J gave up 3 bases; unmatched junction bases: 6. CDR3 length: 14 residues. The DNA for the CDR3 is TGCGCCAGCAGCCTGGGACTAAACGAAGAGACCCAGTACTTC. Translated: CASSLGLNEETQYF.

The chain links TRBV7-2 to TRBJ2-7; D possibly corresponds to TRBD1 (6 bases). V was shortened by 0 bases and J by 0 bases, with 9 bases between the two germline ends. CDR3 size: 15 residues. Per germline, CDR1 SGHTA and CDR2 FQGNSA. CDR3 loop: CASSLATGLSYEQYF. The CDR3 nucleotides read TGTGCCAGCAGCTTAGCGACAGGCCTCTCCTACGAGCAGTACTTC.

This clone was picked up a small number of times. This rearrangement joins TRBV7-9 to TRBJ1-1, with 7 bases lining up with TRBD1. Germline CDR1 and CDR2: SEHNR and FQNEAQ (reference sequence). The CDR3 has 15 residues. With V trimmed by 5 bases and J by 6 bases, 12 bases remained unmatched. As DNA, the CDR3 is TGTGCCAGCAGCATGGGGACAGCTTGGGGCGCTGAAGCTTTCTTT. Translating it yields CASSMGTAWGAEAFF.

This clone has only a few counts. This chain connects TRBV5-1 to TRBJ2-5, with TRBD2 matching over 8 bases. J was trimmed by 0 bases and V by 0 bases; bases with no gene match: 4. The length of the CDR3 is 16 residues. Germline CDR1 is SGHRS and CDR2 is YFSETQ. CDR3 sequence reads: CASSLGSGVNQETQYF. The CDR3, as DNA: TGCGCCAGCAGCTTGGGTAGCGGGGTCAACCAAGAGACCCAGTACTTC.

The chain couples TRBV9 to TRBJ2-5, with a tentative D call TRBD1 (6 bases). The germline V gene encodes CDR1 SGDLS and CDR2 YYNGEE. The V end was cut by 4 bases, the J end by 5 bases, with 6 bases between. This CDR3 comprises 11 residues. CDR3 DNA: TGTGCCAGCAGCCAGGGGGAGACCCAGTACTTC. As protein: CASSQGETQYF.

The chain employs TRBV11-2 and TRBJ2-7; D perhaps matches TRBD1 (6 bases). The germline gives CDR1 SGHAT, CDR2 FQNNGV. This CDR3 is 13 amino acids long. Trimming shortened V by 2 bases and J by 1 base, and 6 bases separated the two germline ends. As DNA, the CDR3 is TGTGCCAGCAGCTTAAGGGGGTCCTACGAGCAGTACTTC. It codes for CASSLRGSYEQYF. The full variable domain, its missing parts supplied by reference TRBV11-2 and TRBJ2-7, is EAGVAQSPRYKIIEKRQSVAFWCNPISGHATLYWYQQILGQGPKLLIQFQNNGVVDDSQLPKDRFSAERLKGVDSTLKIQPAKLEDSAVYLCASSLRGSYEQYFGPGTRLTVT.

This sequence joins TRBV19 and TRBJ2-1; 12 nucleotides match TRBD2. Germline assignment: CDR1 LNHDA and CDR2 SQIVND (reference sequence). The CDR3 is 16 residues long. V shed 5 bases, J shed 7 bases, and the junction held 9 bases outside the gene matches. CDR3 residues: CASSGQTSGGGNEQFF. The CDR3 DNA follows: TGTGCCAGTAGTGGACAGACTAGCGGGGGAGGAAATGAGCAGTTCTTC.

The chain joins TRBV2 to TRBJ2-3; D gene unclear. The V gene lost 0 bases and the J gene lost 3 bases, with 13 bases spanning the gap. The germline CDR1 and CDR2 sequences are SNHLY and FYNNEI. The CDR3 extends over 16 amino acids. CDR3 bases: TGTGCCAGCAGTGAAGCGCTTCGGTCTAATACAGATACGCAGTATTTT. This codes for CASSEALRSNTDTQYF. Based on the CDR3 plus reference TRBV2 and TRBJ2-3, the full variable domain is EPEVTQTPSHQVTQMGQEVILRCVPISNHLYFYWYRQILGQKVEFLVSFYNNEISEKSEIFDDQFSVERPDGSNFTLKIRSTKLEDSAMYFCASSEALRSNTDTQYFGPGTRLTVL.

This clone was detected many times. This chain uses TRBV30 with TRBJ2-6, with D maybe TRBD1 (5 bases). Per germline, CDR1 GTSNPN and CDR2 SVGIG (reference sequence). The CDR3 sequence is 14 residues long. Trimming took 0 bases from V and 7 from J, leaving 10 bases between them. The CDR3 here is CAWSVPRTANVLTF. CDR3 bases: TGTGCCTGGAGTGTACCCCGGACAGCCAACGTCCTGACTTTC.

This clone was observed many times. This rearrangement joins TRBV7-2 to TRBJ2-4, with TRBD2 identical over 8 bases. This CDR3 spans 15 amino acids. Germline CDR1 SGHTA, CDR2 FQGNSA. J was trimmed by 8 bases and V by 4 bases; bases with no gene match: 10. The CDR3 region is CASSSFSGRGDIQYF. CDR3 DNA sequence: TGTGCCAGCAGCTCCTTCAGCGGGAGAGGGGACATTCAGTACTTC.

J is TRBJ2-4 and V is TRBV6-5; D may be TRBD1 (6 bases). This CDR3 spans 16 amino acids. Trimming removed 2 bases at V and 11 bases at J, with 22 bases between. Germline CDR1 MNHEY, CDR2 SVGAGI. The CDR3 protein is CASSYESGRGAIVQYF. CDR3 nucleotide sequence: TGTGCCAGCAGTTACGAGAGCGGCAGGGGCGCAATTGTTCAGTACTTC.

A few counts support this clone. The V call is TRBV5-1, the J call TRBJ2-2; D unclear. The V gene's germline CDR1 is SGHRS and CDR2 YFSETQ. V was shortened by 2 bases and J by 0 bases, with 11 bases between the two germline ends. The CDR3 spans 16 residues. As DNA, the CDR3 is TGCGCCAGCAGCTTTAATTTGCAGTCGAACACCGGGGAGCTGTTTTTT. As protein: CASSFNLQSNTGELFF.